These T cell receptor beta chains were read from a single sample in a study of regulatory T cells in long-lasting Graves disease. TCRdb passed the multiplex PCR reads through MiXCR, listing each CDR3 protein once. The profile covers 420,000 or so distinct CDR3 sequences, with 15% to 20% appearing a single time and about 23% taken by the ten largest. This sample was shared with a second study, whose subject was T cells in Graves' hyperthyroidism and ophthalmopathy.

The source material was peripheral blood mononuclear cells (PBMCs), sampled at new diagnosis, from a patient treated with antithyroid drugs. The receptor source for this set is a woman between 18 and 29 years old with Graves disease. The CDR3 runs from the conserved cysteine through the conserved F or W. Each record gives: V gene, J gene, CDR3 length, clone size, D gene, CDR3 protein, CDR3 DNA. D genes are given only for firm matches. Clone size is given for some rows only: seen once, a few or many times, or a class if the clone is expanded.

v_call: TRBV4-1
j_call: TRBJ1-3
cdr3_length: 17
clone_size: .
d_call: .
cdr3_aa: CASSQEPPGPSGNTIYF
cdr3_nt: TGCGCCAGCAGCCAAGAACCCCCAGGTCCCTCTGGAAACACCATATATTTT

v_call: TRBV13
j_call: TRBJ2-5
cdr3_length: 12
clone_size: .
d_call: TRBD2
cdr3_aa: CASSLGLAGTLF
cdr3_nt: TGTGCCAGCAGCTTAGGCCTAGCGGGTACACTCTTC

v_call: TRBV7-2
j_call: TRBJ2-7
cdr3_length: 15
clone_size: many
d_call: TRBD2
cdr3_aa: CASSHRTSGRYEQYF
cdr3_nt: TGTGCCAGCAGTCATAGGACTAGCGGGCGCTACGAGCAGTACTTC

v_call: TRBV20-1
j_call: TRBJ2-4
cdr3_length: 15
clone_size: many
d_call: .
cdr3_aa: CSATRFGPSENIQYF
cdr3_nt: TGCAGTGCAACCCGTTTCGGCCCCTCGGAAAACATTCAGTACTTC

v_call: TRBV6-1
j_call: TRBJ2-3
cdr3_length: 15
clone_size: .
d_call: .
cdr3_aa: CASTLIGTRGDTQYF
cdr3_nt: TGTGCCAGTACGCTAATCGGGACGAGGGGAGATACGCAGTATTTT

v_call: TRBV7-8
j_call: TRBJ1-1
cdr3_length: 16
clone_size: many
d_call: TRBD1
cdr3_aa: CASSYQTGSEGTEAFF
cdr3_nt: TGTGCCAGCAGCTACCAGACAGGGTCGGAAGGAACTGAAGCTTTCTTT

v_call: TRBV20-1
j_call: TRBJ1-2
cdr3_length: 13
clone_size: .
d_call: .
cdr3_aa: CSARAPGSNGYTF
cdr3_nt: TGCAGTGCTAGAGCTCCAGGGAGCAATGGCTACACCTTC

v_call: TRBV20-1
j_call: TRBJ2-5
cdr3_length: 12
clone_size: many
d_call: TRBD2
cdr3_aa: CSRRVRGETQYF
cdr3_nt: TGCAGCCGTCGGGTGCGGGGGGAGACCCAGTACTTC

v_call: TRBV7-9
j_call: TRBJ2-1
cdr3_length: 16
clone_size: many
d_call: TRBD2
cdr3_aa: CASSQGKGTSVNEQFF
cdr3_nt: TGTGCCAGCAGCCAAGGAAAGGGGACTAGTGTGAATGAGCAGTTCTTC

v_call: TRBV20-1
j_call: TRBJ2-1
cdr3_length: 15
clone_size: many
d_call: .
cdr3_aa: CSARGGASWFYEQFF
cdr3_nt: TGCAGTGCTAGGGGGGGGGCTAGTTGGTTTTATGAGCAGTTCTTC

v_call: TRBV24-1
j_call: TRBJ2-5
cdr3_length: 14
clone_size: few
d_call: .
cdr3_aa: CATSSPGGTDGQYF
cdr3_nt: TGTGCCACCAGTTCCCCAGGGGGGACAGATGGCCAGTACTTC

v_call: TRBV6-2/TRBV6-3
j_call: TRBJ1-2
cdr3_length: 15
clone_size: many
d_call: .
cdr3_aa: CASSYDGTPNYGYTF
cdr3_nt: TGTGCCAGCAGTTACGACGGGACACCCAACTATGGCTACACCTTC

v_call: TRBV2
j_call: TRBJ1-1
cdr3_length: 13
clone_size: many
d_call: .
cdr3_aa: CASSVMGNTEAFF
cdr3_nt: TGTGCCAGCAGTGTTATGGGGAACACTGAAGCTTTCTTT

v_call: TRBV10-3
j_call: TRBJ1-1
cdr3_length: 13
clone_size: few
d_call: .
cdr3_aa: CATKGEGNTEAFF
cdr3_nt: TGTGCCACCAAGGGTGAAGGGAACACTGAAGCTTTCTTT

v_call: TRBV2
j_call: TRBJ2-7
cdr3_length: 14
clone_size: many
d_call: .
cdr3_aa: CASRQTQNSYEQYF
cdr3_nt: TGTGCCAGCAGACAAACGCAGAACTCCTACGAGCAGTACTTC